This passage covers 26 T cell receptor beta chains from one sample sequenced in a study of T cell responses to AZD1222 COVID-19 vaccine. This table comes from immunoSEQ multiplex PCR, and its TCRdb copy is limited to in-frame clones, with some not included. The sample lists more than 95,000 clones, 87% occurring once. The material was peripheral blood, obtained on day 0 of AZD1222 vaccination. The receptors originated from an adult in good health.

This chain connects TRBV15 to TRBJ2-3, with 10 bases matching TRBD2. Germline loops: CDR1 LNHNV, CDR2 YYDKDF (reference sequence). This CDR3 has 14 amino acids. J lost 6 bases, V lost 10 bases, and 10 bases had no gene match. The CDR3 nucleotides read TGTGCCATCCGATCAGCGGGGGGGCAGGATACGCAGTATTTT. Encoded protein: CAIRSAGGQDTQYF.

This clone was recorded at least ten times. The CDR3 bases are TGTGCCAGTAGTAGAAGTCCTACGGCCAAAAACATTCAGTACTTC. Its protein product is CASSRSPTAKNIQYF. J is TRBJ2-4 and V is TRBV19, with D uncertain. This CDR3 is built from 15 residues. CDR1 is LNHDA and CDR2 is SQIVND in the germline V gene (reference sequence). Trimming pared 4 bases from V and 1 base from J, leaving 11 bases between.

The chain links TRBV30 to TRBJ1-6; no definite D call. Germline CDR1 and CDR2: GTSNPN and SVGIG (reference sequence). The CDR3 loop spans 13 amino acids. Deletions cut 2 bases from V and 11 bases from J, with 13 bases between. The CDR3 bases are TGTGCCTGGAGTCCGACCGTCCGCGCACCCCTCCACTTT. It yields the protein CAWSPTVRAPLHF. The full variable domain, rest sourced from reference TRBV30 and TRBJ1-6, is SQTIHQWPATLVQPVGSPLSLECTVEGTSNPNLYWYRQAAGRGLQLLFYSVGIGQISSEVPQNLSASRPQDRQFILSSKKLLLSDSGFYLCAWSPTVRAPLHFGNGTRLTVT.

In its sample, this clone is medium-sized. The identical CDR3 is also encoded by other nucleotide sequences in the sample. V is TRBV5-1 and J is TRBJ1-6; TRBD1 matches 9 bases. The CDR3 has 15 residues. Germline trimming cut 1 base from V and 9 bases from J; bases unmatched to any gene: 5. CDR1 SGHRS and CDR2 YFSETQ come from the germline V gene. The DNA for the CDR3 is TGCGCCAGCAGCTTGAAGGGACAGGGTGGTTCACCCCTCCACTTT. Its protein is CASSLKGQGGSPLHF. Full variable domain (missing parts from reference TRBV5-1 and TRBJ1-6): KAGVTQTPRYLIKTRGQQVTLSCSPISGHRSVSWYQQTPGQGLQFLFEYFSETQRNKGNFPGRFSGRQFSNSRSEMNVSTLELGDSALYLCASSLKGQGGSPLHFGNGTRLTVT.

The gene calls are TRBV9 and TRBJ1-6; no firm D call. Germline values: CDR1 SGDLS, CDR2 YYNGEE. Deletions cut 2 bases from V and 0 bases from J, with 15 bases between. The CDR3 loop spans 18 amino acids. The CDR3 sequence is CASSVSREKSSYNSPLHF. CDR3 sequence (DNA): TGTGCCAGCAGCGTTAGTAGGGAGAAAAGCTCCTATAATTCACCCCTCCACTTT.

CDR3 coding DNA: TGTGCCAGCAGCTCCTCTGTTTGGGTGCGGGGGACTGAAGCTTTCTTT. As protein: CASSSSVWVRGTEAFF. The chain is built from TRBV7-9 and TRBJ1-1; a possible D gene is TRBD1 (5 bases). Germline values: CDR1 SEHNR, CDR2 FQNEAQ (reference sequence). The CDR3 runs to 16 residues. Trimming took off 4 bases at V and 5 bases at J, with 20 bases between the two ends. Supplemented by reference TRBV7-9 and TRBJ1-1, the full variable domain reads DTGVSQNPRHKITKRGQNVTFRCDPISEHNRLYWYRQTLGQGPEFLTYFQNEAQLEKSRLLSDRFSAERPKGSFSTLEIQRTEQGDSAMYLCASSSSVWVRGTEAFFGQGTRLTVV.

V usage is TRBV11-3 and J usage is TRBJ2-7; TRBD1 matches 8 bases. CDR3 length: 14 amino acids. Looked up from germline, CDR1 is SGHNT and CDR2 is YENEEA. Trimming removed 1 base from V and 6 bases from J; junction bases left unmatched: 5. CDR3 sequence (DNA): TGTGCCAGCAGCTTAGGACAGGGGCAAACCGAGCAGTACTTC. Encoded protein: CASSLGQGQTEQYF.

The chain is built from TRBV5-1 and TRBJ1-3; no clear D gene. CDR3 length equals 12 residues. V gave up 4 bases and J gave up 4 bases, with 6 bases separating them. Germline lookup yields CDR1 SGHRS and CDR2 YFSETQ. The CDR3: CASSQEGNTIYF. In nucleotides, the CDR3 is TGCGCCAGCAGCCAAGAAGGAAACACCATATATTTT.

The CDR3 nucleotides read TGTGCCAGCAGCTTAGAAGCCGGTGCAGCGAATGGGCAGTACTTC. Protein product: CASSLEAGAANGQYF. The chain has TRBV11-2 and TRBJ2-7; D is undetermined. The CDR3 consists of 15 residues. CDR1 and CDR2 (germline): SGHAT, FQNNGV. Trimming removed 0 bases from V and 9 bases from J, with 18 bases in between.

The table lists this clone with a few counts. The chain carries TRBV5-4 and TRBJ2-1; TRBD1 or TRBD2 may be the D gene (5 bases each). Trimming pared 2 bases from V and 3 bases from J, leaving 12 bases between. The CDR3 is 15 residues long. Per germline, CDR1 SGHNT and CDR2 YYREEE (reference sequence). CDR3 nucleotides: TGTGCCAGCAGCTTTGGGGGTGGTATCTACAATGAGCAGTTCTTC. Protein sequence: CASSFGGGIYNEQFF.

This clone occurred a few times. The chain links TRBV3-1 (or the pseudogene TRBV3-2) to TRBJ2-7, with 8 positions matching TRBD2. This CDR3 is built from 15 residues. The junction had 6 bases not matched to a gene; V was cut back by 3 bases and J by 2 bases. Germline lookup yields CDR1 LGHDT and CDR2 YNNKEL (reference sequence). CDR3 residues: CASSHQRGPAYEQYF. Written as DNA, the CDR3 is TGTGCCAGCAGCCATCAGCGGGGGCCCGCCTACGAGCAGTACTTC.

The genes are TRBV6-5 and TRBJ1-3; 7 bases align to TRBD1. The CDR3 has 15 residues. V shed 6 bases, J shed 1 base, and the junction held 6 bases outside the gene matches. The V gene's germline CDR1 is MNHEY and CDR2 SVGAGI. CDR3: CASSTGVSSGNTIYF. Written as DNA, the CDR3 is TGTGCCAGCAGCACAGGGGTTAGTTCTGGAAACACCATATATTTT.

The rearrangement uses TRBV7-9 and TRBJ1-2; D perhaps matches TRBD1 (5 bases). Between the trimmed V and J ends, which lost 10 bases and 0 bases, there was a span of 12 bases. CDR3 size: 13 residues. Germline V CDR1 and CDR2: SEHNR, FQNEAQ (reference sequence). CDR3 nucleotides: TGTGCCATATCGACAGATACTAACTATGGCTACACCTTC. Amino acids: CAISTDTNYGYTF.

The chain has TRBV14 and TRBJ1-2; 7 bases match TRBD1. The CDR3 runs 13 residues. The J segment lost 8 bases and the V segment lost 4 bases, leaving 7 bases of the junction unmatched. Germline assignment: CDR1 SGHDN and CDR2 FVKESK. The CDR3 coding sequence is TGTGCCAGCAGCCGAGGACAGGAAAGAGGCTACACCTTC. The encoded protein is CASSRGQERGYTF.

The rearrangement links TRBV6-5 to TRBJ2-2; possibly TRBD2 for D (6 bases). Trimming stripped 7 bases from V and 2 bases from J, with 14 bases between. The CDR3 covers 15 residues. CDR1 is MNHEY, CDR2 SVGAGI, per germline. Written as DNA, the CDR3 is TGTGCCAGCACTTGGGACTTCCGAAACACCGGGGAGCTGTTTTTT. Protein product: CASTWDFRNTGELFF.

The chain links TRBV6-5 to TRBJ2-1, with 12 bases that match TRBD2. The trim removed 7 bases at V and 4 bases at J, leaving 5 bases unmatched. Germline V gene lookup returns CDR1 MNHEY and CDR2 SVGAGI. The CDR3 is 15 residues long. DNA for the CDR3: TGTGCCAGCACAACTAGCGGGGGGTGGTACAATGAGCAGTTCTTC. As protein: CASTTSGGWYNEQFF.

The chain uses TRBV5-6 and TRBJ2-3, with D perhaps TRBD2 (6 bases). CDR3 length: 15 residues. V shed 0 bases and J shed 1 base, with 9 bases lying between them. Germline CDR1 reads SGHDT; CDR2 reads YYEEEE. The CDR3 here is CASSLVGRRTDTQYF. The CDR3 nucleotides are TGTGCCAGCAGCTTGGTCGGGAGACGCACAGATACGCAGTATTTT.

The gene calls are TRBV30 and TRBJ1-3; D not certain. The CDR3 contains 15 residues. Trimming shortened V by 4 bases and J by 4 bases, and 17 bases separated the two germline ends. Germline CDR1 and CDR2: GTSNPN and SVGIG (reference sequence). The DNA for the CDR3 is TGTGCCTGGACGCCCGTCCCCCTCTGGGGAAACACCATATATTTT. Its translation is CAWTPVPLWGNTIYF.

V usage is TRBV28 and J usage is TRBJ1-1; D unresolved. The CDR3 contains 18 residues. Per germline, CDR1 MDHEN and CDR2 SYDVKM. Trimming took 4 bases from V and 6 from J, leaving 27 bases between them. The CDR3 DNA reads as TGTGCCAGCAGTTGGGCCCCGGCAGCGCCAATCTACACTCCTGAAGCTTTCTTT. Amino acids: CASSWAPAAPIYTPEAFF.

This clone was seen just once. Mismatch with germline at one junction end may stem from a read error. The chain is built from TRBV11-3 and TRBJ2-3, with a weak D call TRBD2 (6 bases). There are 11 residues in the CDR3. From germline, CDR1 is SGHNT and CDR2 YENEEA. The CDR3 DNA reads TGTGCCAGCAGTTCAGGCCGGGACTTACTTTTT. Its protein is CASSSGRDLLF. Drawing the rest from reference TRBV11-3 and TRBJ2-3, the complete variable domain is EAGVVQSPRYKIIEKKQPVAFWCNPISGHNTLYWYLQNLGQGPELLIRYENEEAVDDSQLPKDRFSAERLKGVDSTLKIQPAELGDSAVYLCASSSGRDLLFGPGTRLTVL.

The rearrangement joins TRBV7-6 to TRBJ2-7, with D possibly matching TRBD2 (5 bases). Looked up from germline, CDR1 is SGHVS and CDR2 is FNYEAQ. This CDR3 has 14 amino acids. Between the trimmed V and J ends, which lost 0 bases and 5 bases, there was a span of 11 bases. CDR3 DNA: TGTGCCAGCAGCTTAGCTAGGGTCGGGAACGAGCAGTACTTC. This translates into CASSLARVGNEQYF. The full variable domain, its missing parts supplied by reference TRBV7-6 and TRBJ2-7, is GAGVSQSPRYKVTKRGQDVALRCDPISGHVSLYWYRQALGQGPEFLTYFNYEAQQDKSGLPNDRFSAERPEGSISTLTIQRTEQRDSAMYRCASSLARVGNEQYFGPGTRLTVT.

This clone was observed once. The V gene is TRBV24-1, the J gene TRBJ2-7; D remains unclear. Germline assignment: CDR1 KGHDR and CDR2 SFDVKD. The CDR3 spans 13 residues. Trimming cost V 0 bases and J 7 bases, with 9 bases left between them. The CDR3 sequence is CATSDLDGEEQYF. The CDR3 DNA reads TGTGCCACCAGTGATTTGGACGGTGAAGAGCAGTACTTC.

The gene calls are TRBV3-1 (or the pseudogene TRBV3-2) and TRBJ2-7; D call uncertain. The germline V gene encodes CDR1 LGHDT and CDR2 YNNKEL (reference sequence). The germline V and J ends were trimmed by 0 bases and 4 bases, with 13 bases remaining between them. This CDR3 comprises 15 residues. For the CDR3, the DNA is TGTGCCAGCAGCCAAGAACCAAAGACGGGTTACGAGCAGTACTTC. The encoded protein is CASSQEPKTGYEQYF.

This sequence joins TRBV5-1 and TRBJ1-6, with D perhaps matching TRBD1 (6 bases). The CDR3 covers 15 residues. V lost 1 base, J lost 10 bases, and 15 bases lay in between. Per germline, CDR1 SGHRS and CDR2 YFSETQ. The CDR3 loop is CASSLNWGLGSPLHF. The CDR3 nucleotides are TGCGCCAGCAGCTTGAACTGGGGGCTTGGGTCACCCCTCCACTTT.

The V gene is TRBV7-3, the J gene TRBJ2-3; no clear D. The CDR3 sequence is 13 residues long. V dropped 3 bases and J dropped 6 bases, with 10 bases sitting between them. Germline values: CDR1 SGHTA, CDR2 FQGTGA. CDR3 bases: TGTGCCAGCAGCTTTGTCCCTGGCGATACGCAGTATTTT. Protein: CASSFVPGDTQYF.

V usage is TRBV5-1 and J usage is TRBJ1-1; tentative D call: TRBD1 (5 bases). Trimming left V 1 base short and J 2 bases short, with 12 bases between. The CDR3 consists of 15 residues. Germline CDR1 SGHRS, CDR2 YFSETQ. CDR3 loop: CASSLLGDLNTEAFF. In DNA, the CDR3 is TGCGCCAGCAGCTTGCTTGGGGACCTCAACACTGAAGCTTTCTTT.